Detailed here is one T cell receptor beta chain. The sample originates from a study of shared clonotypes between healthy human individuals. Across the whole study: CD4 naive cells filled three plates per donor, CD4 memory three, CD8 naive two and CD8 memory one.

The length of the CDR3 is 15 residues. Germline-derived CDR1 and CDR2 are MGHRA and YSYEKL. V was shortened by 1 base and J by 1 base, with 10 bases between the two germline ends. CD8 cells classed as naive were CD45RO-negative and positively selected for CCR7, excluding terminally differentiated effector memory CD45RA+ cells. Assay: immunoSEQ multiplex PCR; the TCRdb copy retains only in-frame clones and omits some. The table has 1.5 million to 2.5 million clones, about 95% seen once. The clonotype was recovered from a man aged 18 to 29 in good health. This rearrangement joins TRBV4-1 to TRBJ1-1; tentative D call: TRBD1 (5 bases). Sequences were obtained from naive CD8+ T cells sorted from blood. CDR3 nucleotide sequence: TGCGCCAGCAGCCAAGGGGGGTTGGGGAACACTGAAGCTTTCTTT. It encodes CASSQGGLGNTEAFF.